A selection of T cell receptor beta chains follows, all from one sample in a study of blood T cell repertoires in COVID-19. Sequencing used immunoSEQ multiplex PCR; TCRdb keeps in-frame clones, though not all of them. This table holds around 190,000 clones, 80% to 85% found once. The sequenced sample consisted of peripheral blood. These receptors all come from a woman aged 70 to 79 with COVID-19, enrolled during active disease. Each CDR3 is given with its conserved first and last residue. The D gene is left open where the match is weak. Part of the rows lack a size; the others show once, few, many or a class for expanded clones.

>TRBJ1-5|-|TRBV19|-
TGTGCCACGGCTCCTACAGGGAGTCAGCCCCAGCATTTT
CATAPTGSQPQHF
>TRBJ2-2|-|TRBV19|TRBD2
TGTGCCAGTAGTCGGGATCTAGCGGGAAGATACACCGGGGAGCTGTTTTTT
CASSRDLAGRYTGELFF
>TRBJ2-7|-|TRBV3-1/TRBV3-2|-
TGTGCCAGCAGCCAAGGGGGACTGGGTAATTACGAGCAGTACTTC
CASSQGGLGNYEQYF
>TRBJ1-4|-|TRBV5-6|-
TGTGCCAGCAGCCCCTGGGGGGGTGCAGGAGAAAAACTGTTTTTT
CASSPWGGAGEKLFF
>TRBJ2-5|-|TRBV30|-
TGTGCCTGGAACGGACAGGAGACCCAGTACTTC
CAWNGQETQYF
>TRBJ2-5|-|TRBV5-1|TRBD2
TGCGCCAGCAGCTTGGCCGGGACTAGCGCGGGAGAGACCCAGTACTTC
CASSLAGTSAGETQYF
>TRBJ2-1|-|TRBV2|TRBD1
TGTGCCAGCAGCCCTACGGGACAGGGTACGTTGAATGAGCAGTTCTTC
CASSPTGQGTLNEQFF
>TRBJ2-2|-|TRBV10-3|-
TGTGCCATCAGTGAACGAGCGGGCGGGGTCGGGGAGCTGTTTTTT
CAISERAGGVGELFF
>TRBJ1-1|once|TRBV4-2|-
TGTGCCAGCAGCCAGGACACGGTGAACACTGAAGCTTTCTTT
CASSQDTVNTEAFF
>TRBJ2-7|-|TRBV19|TRBD1
TGTGCCAGTAGTAGAAGGGACAGGGGGAACTACGAGCAGTACTTC
CASSRRDRGNYEQYF
>TRBJ2-1|-|TRBV9|-
TGTGCCAGCAGCGTAGACGGGAAAGCGTACAATGAGCAGTTCTTC
CASSVDGKAYNEQFF
>TRBJ2-2|once|TRBV5-1|TRBD2
TGCGCCAGCAGCTTGGGGTTCCTAGCGGGAGGCACCGGGGAGCTGTTTTTT
CASSLGFLAGGTGELFF
>TRBJ2-1|-|TRBV10-1|-
TGCGCCAGCAGTGAATATGCTAGCTTACAGTTCTTC
CASSEYASLQFF
>TRBJ2-3|-|TRBV5-4|TRBD2
TGTGCCAGCAGCTCGGGGACTAGCGGGTTGGGAGGAGATACGCAGTATTTT
CASSSGTSGLGGDTQYF
>TRBJ2-3|-|TRBV19|-
TGTGCCAGTAGTATGACGGGTACACAAGATACGCAGTATTTT
CASSMTGTQDTQYF
>TRBJ1-4|-|TRBV28|-
TGTGCCAGCCCTGGGGAGGAAAAACTGTTTTTT
CASPGEEKLFF
>TRBJ2-5|-|TRBV28|-
TGTGCCAGCAGTTTGGGAGGCCAGGGGGGTGGTAAGACCCAGTACTTC
CASSLGGQGGGKTQYF
>TRBJ1-2|-|TRBV6-6|TRBD1
TGTGCCAGCAGTTACTCGAGGGACAGCCTAGGGGGCTACACCTTC
CASSYSRDSLGGYTF
>TRBJ1-1|-|TRBV10-1|-
TGCGCCAGCAGGGCGGGACGCTCGAACACTGAAGCTTTCTTT
CASRAGRSNTEAFF
>TRBJ2-3|-|TRBV5-4|-
TGTGCCAGCAGCTCTGCTAGCCAAAGCACAGATACGCAGTATTTT
CASSSASQSTDTQYF
>TRBJ1-2|-|TRBV28|TRBD1
TGTGCCAGCAGTTTAATTGGAGGGACAGGGGATATAGGGGGCTACACCTTC
CASSLIGGTGDIGGYTF
>TRBJ2-1|few|TRBV15|-
TGTGCCACCAGCCGCCGGGACAAACACAATGAGCAGTTCTTC
CATSRRDKHNEQFF
>TRBJ2-5|-|TRBV11-2|TRBD2
TGTGCCAGCAGCTTGGCGGGAGCAGAGACCCAGTACTTC
CASSLAGAETQYF
>TRBJ2-2|-|TRBV19|-
TGTGCCAGTAGTACCCATCGACAGGCGGGGAACACCGGGGAGCTGTTTTTT
CASSTHRQAGNTGELFF
>TRBJ2-1|once|TRBV27|TRBD2
TGTGCCAGCAGCCCCGGGACTAGCGGGATACGCGGATCGGATGAGCAGTTCTTC
CASSPGTSGIRGSDEQFF
>TRBJ1-2|once|TRBV4-3|-
TGCGCCAGCAGCCAAATATCAGGAGGTTATGGCTACACCTTC
CASSQISGGYGYTF
>TRBJ2-2|-|TRBV5-1|TRBD1
TGCGCCAGCAGCTTGGGACAGGGGGACACCGGGGAGCTGTTTTTT
CASSLGQGDTGELFF
>TRBJ2-2|-|TRBV5-1|-
TGCGCCAGCACCCCAGATAACACCGGGGAGCTGTTTTTT
CASTPDNTGELFF
>TRBJ2-2|few|TRBV20-1|-
TGCAGTGCTAGTACGGTGACCGGGGAGCTGTTTTTT
CSASTVTGELFF
>TRBJ2-1|few|TRBV30|TRBD1
TGTGCCTGGAGTAATGCAGGGGGACCCTACAATGAGCAGTTCTTC
CAWSNAGGPYNEQFF
>TRBJ2-1|-|TRBV6-2/TRBV6-3|TRBD2
TGTGCCAGCAGACCTAGCGGGAGGGCCGGGACTACAAATGAGCAGTTCTTC
CASRPSGRAGTTNEQFF
>TRBJ1-4|-|TRBV28|-
TGTGCCAGCAGCCTGACTACAGGGAATGAAAAACTGTTTTTT
CASSLTTGNEKLFF
>TRBJ1-1|once|TRBV14|TRBD1
TGTGCCAGCAGCTACGAGGGACAGGGGGGCGCTGAAGCTTTCTTT
CASSYEGQGGAEAFF
>TRBJ2-1|-|TRBV24-1|TRBD2
TGTGCCACCAGTGATCCTAGCGGGAGCTACAATGAGCAGTTCTTC
CATSDPSGSYNEQFF
>TRBJ1-1|-|TRBV28|-
TGTGCCAGCAGTTTATCACAGGGGAACACTGAAGCTTTCTTT
CASSLSQGNTEAFF
>TRBJ1-4|few|TRBV4-2|-
TGTGCCAGCAGCCAAGATAATACGGCAGGGGATGAAAAACTGTTTTTT
CASSQDNTAGDEKLFF
>TRBJ2-7|-|TRBV28|TRBD2
TGTGCCAGCATCGCTAGCGGGAGTGGCGAGCAGTACTTC
CASIASGSGEQYF
>TRBJ1-2|-|TRBV6-4|-
TGTGCCAGCAGTGCCCTCATGGGGGAGGCCGGGGGCTACACCTTC
CASSALMGEAGGYTF
>TRBJ2-6|-|TRBV6-6|-
TGTGCCAGCAGTCATTTCCCAGCGCCAAGCTCTGGGGCCAACGTCCTGACTTTC
CASSHFPAPSSGANVLTF
>TRBJ2-5|-|TRBV6-5|TRBD1
TGTGCCAGCAAAGGACAGGGGTACCAAGAGACCCAGTACTTC
CASKGQGYQETQYF
>TRBJ1-1|few|TRBV5-1|-
TGCGCCAGCAGCTTTTTGTCAGACTTAAACACTGAAGCTTTCTTT
CASSFLSDLNTEAFF
>TRBJ1-5|-|TRBV6-2/TRBV6-3|TRBD1
TGTGCCAGCAGTAACCGGGACAGAAATCAGCCCCAGCATTTT
CASSNRDRNQPQHF
>TRBJ2-6|-|TRBV2|TRBD1
TGTGCCAGCGGACAGGGGGCGACAGGGGCCAACGTCCTGACTTTC
CASGQGATGANVLTF
>TRBJ1-2|-|TRBV2|TRBD1
TGTGCCAGCAGGGTGGACAGGGTTGATGGCTACACCTTC
CASRVDRVDGYTF
>TRBJ2-6|-|TRBV7-2|TRBD1
TGTGCCAGCAGCCCCTTGCGGGACAGGGTGCCGCCTGGGGCCAACGTCCTGACTTTC
CASSPLRDRVPPGANVLTF
>TRBJ2-2|-|TRBV24-1|-
TGTGCCACCAGTGATTTCCGCAGGGCGAACACCGGGGAGCTGTTTTTT
CATSDFRRANTGELFF
>TRBJ2-1|-|TRBV19|TRBD1
TGTGCCAGTAGTTCCCGGACAGGGCGCAAGGGCAATGAGCAGTTCTTC
CASSSRTGRKGNEQFF
>TRBJ2-1|-|TRBV4-3|TRBD2
TGCGCCAGCAGCCAAGAAGGTTCACGGGGGGACTTATTAAATGAGCAGTTCTTC
CASSQEGSRGDLLNEQFF
>TRBJ1-5|few|TRBV7-8|-
TGTGCCAGCAGCTTAGCTGGGCCCAATCAGCCCCAGCATTTT
CASSLAGPNQPQHF
>TRBJ2-7|few|TRBV6-6|-
TGTGCCAGCAGTTATGTATTAGAAGAGCAGTACTTC
CASSYVLEEQYF
>TRBJ2-1|once|TRBV11-2|TRBD2
TGTGCCAGCAGCCTAACTCGGCGGGAGGCCTTCTACAATGAGCAGTTCTTC
CASSLTRREAFYNEQFF
>TRBJ2-7|few|TRBV20-1|-
TGCAGTGCTAGTCTCCAGGGGGGCTACGAGCAGTACTTC
CSASLQGGYEQYF
>TRBJ2-2|-|TRBV10-3|TRBD1
TGTGCCATCAGGCCCGGGACAGGGAACACCGGGGAGCTGTTTTTT
CAIRPGTGNTGELFF